A single sample gave rise to the 32 T cell receptor beta chains below, sequenced in a study of T cells after yellow fever vaccination. Each CDR3 protein is one row after TCRdb ran MiXCR on the 5' RACE reads. Of about 340,000 distinct CDR3 sequences listed, approximately 13% are singletons. The sample was CD4+ T cells sorted from PBMCs, taken 15 days after the yellow fever booster vaccination. The receptors here all came from a man younger than 35 who received the YFV17D yellow fever vaccine.

This clonotype turned up a few times. V gene TRBV30 combines with J gene TRBJ2-7, with D perhaps matching TRBD1 or TRBD2 (5 bases each). Germline CDR1 reads GTSNPN; CDR2 reads SVGIG (reference sequence). The CDR3 loop spans 14 amino acids. Trimming stripped 4 bases from V and 6 bases from J, with 19 bases between. The CDR3 is CAWMTAAGAFEQYF. The CDR3 DNA is TGTGCCTGGATGACAGCGGCAGGTGCCTTCGAGCAGTACTTC.

This sequence joins TRBV5-1 and TRBJ2-5, with D unclear. V shed 9 bases and J shed 2 bases, with 17 bases lying between them. Looked up from germline, CDR1 is SGHRS and CDR2 is YFSETQ. The CDR3 sequence is 14 residues long. The CDR3: CATSPGEVQETQYF. In nucleotides, the CDR3 is TGCGCCACCTCTCCGGGTGAGGTTCAAGAGACCCAGTACTTC.

CDR3 nucleotides: TGCGCCAGCAGCCAAGAGCAGCGGGGGTACACAGATACGCAGTATTTT. This codes for CASSQEQRGYTDTQYF. V gene TRBV4-3 combines with J gene TRBJ2-3; 8 nucleotides agree with TRBD2. The germline V gene encodes CDR1 LGHNA and CDR2 YSLEER. V shed 0 bases, J shed 2 bases, and the junction held 4 bases outside the gene matches. There are 16 residues in the CDR3.

This sequence joins TRBV2 and TRBJ2-1; 8 nucleotides match TRBD1. There are 13 residues in the CDR3. Germline CDR1 and CDR2: SNHLY and FYNNEI. Losses at the gene ends were 7 bases for V and 9 bases for J; bases not matched to a gene: 8. CDR3 protein: CASTRTGQGEQFF. CDR3 coding DNA: TGTGCCAGCACTCGGACAGGGCAAGGTGAGCAGTTCTTC.

This clonotype was counted only a few times. The chain recombines TRBV5-1 with TRBJ1-1, with no clear D. The germline V gene has CDR1 SGHRS and CDR2 YFSETQ. Trimming cost V 4 bases and J 0 bases, with 10 bases left between them. This CDR3 has 14 residues. The CDR3 bases are TGCGCCAGCAGCCAGTCAACGGTGAACACTGAAGCTTTCTTT. Encoded protein: CASSQSTVNTEAFF.

This clonotype showed up just a few times. This sequence joins TRBV19 and TRBJ1-2, with D maybe TRBD1 (6 bases). The V and J ends lost 1 base and 9 bases respectively, with 15 bases between them. Germline CDR1 and CDR2: LNHDA and SQIVND (reference sequence). The CDR3 spans 14 residues. CDR3 region: CASSIGQDYPRYTF. DNA of the CDR3: TGTGCCAGTAGTATAGGACAGGATTACCCACGCTACACCTTC.

This chain links TRBV11-2 with TRBJ2-2; TRBD1 matches at 8 bases. Germline CDR1 is SGHAT and CDR2 is FQNNGV. The CDR3 totals 16 residues. With V trimmed by 3 bases and J by 6 bases, 9 bases remained unmatched. The CDR3 is CASSFEGTGLSGELFF. The CDR3 coding sequence is TGTGCCAGCAGCTTTGAGGGGACAGGCTTGTCCGGGGAGCTGTTTTTT.

The table lists this clonotype with a few counts. This chain connects TRBV29-1 to TRBJ2-7; 12 nucleotides align to TRBD1. Germline loops: CDR1 SQVTM, CDR2 ANQGSEA. This CDR3 spans 13 amino acids. Trimming cost V 3 bases and J 7 bases; bases outside gene matches: 4. The CDR3 bases are TGCAGCGTTGAGGGACAGGGGGCGGGGGAGCAGTACTTC. This sequence encodes CSVEGQGAGEQYF.

The rearrangement uses TRBV7-2 and TRBJ1-2, with D perhaps TRBD1 (5 bases). Deletions cut 5 bases from V and 2 bases from J, with 15 bases between. The CDR3 totals 15 residues. Germline CDR1 is SGHTA and CDR2 is FQGNSA. The CDR3 DNA is TGTGCCAGCAGCCCGGTGGCAGGGAGGAACTATGGCTACACCTTC. As protein: CASSPVAGRNYGYTF.

A few counts support this clonotype. The chain combines TRBV7-8 with TRBJ2-1; tentative D call: TRBD2 (5 bases). CDR1 SGHVS and CDR2 FQNEAQ come from the germline V gene. Trimming cost V 5 bases and J 5 bases, with 19 bases left between them. This CDR3 spans 16 amino acids. CDR3 in DNA: TGTGCCAGCAGCCCATCGTCCCCACGGGGAAACAATGAGCAGTTCTTC. Translating it yields CASSPSSPRGNNEQFF.

The gene calls are TRBV2 and TRBJ1-6, with 9 positions matching TRBD1. This CDR3 contains 14 residues. J lost 7 bases, V lost 6 bases, and 4 bases had no gene match. The V gene's germline CDR1 is SNHLY and CDR2 FYNNEI. As DNA, the CDR3 is TGTGCCAGCAGGAGACAGGGGGAGAATTCACCCCTCCACTTT. As protein: CASRRQGENSPLHF.

This chain uses TRBV6-4 with TRBJ1-6; a possible D gene is TRBD1 (6 bases). The CDR3 runs 14 residues. The V end lost 2 bases, the J end lost 7 bases, and 9 bases lay between the germline ends. CDR1 is MRHNA, CDR2 SNTAGT, per germline. CDR3 amino acids: CASSDNDRNSPLHF. CDR3 bases: TGTGCCAGCAGTGACAACGACAGGAATTCACCCCTCCACTTT.

This chain connects TRBV5-1 to TRBJ2-1, with 12 bases fitting TRBD2. This CDR3 region has 16 residues. Losses at the gene ends were 4 bases for V and 5 bases for J; bases not matched to a gene: 7. Looked up from germline, CDR1 is SGHRS and CDR2 is YFSETQ. CDR3 nucleotides: TGCGCCAGCAGCCCTCTCCTAGCGGGGGGGAACAATGAGCAGTTCTTC. Residues: CASSPLLAGGNNEQFF.

This chain joins TRBV5-6 and TRBJ2-3; TRBD2 aligns across 8 bases. The CDR3 spans 12 residues. V lost 4 bases to trimming and J lost 10 bases; unmatched junction nucleotides: 5. Germline CDR1 is SGHDT and CDR2 is YYEEEE. This chain's CDR3 is CASSPGTRAQYF. The CDR3 DNA reads as TGTGCCAGCAGCCCCGGGACTAGGGCGCAGTATTTT.

The V gene is TRBV20-1, the J gene TRBJ2-5; D is undetermined. CDR3 length: 10 amino acids. Between the trimmed V and J ends, which lost 5 bases and 3 bases, there was a span of 4 bases. The germline gives CDR1 DFQATT, CDR2 SNEGSKA (reference sequence). CDR3 bases: TGCAGTGCTGAAAAAGAGACCCAGTACTTC. Translation: CSAEKETQYF.

This clonotype was detected only a few times. V gene TRBV19 combines with J gene TRBJ1-2, with D uncertain. V lost 5 bases, J lost 4 bases, and 11 bases lay in between. This CDR3 contains 13 residues. Germline V gene data show CDR1 as LNHDA and CDR2 as SQIVND (reference sequence). CDR3 in DNA: TGTGCCAGTAGTGACCGGGCCATCTATGGCTACACCTTC. Translation: CASSDRAIYGYTF.

The V call is TRBV19, the J call TRBJ2-4, with D possibly being TRBD2 (7 bases). This CDR3 has 16 amino acids. The V gene's germline CDR1 is LNHDA and CDR2 SQIVND (reference sequence). Trimming left V 6 bases short and J 7 bases short, with 22 bases between. The DNA for the CDR3 is TGTGCCAGTAGCTTTTCCCCTTTTACGGGGGGCAACATTCAGTACTTC. It specifies CASSFSPFTGGNIQYF.

This clonotype has a count of ten or more. This chain connects TRBV20-1 to TRBJ1-2; D unclear. This CDR3 is built from 13 residues. Trimming pared 3 bases from V and 4 bases from J, leaving 12 bases between. Germline CDR1 reads DFQATT; CDR2 reads SNEGSKA (reference sequence). The CDR3 loop reads CSASSGVGYGYTF. As DNA, the CDR3 is TGCAGTGCTAGTTCCGGGGTGGGCTATGGCTACACCTTC.

V and J are TRBV7-9 and TRBJ2-7; D not certain. CDR3 size: 13 residues. Germline V gene sequence: CDR1 SEHNR, CDR2 FQNEAQ (reference sequence). Deletions cut 3 bases from V and 3 bases from J, with 9 bases between. The CDR3 loop is CASSFEMGYEQYV. CDR3 DNA sequence: TGTGCCAGCAGCTTTGAGATGGGCTACGAGCAGTACGTC.

This clonotype has more than one count but fewer than ten. The chain is built from TRBV28 and TRBJ1-4; D remains unclear. Per germline, CDR1 MDHEN and CDR2 SYDVKM. This CDR3 region has 12 residues. V lost 2 bases to trimming and J lost 10 bases, with 8 bases between them. The CDR3 protein is CASSLRKAKLFF. DNA for the CDR3: TGTGCCAGCAGTTTACGGAAGGCAAAACTGTTTTTT.

This clonotype was observed a handful of times. The chain carries TRBV11-2 and TRBJ2-1, with a tentative D call TRBD2 (5 bases). The germline V gene has CDR1 SGHAT and CDR2 FQNNGV. Trimming removed 5 bases at V and 6 bases at J, with 17 bases between. This CDR3 spans 15 amino acids. CDR3 bases: TGTGCCAGCAGCCAATCACTAGATTCGCTCAATGAGCAGTTCTTC. It yields the protein CASSQSLDSLNEQFF. The variable domain in full, completed from reference TRBV11-2 and TRBJ2-1, reads EAGVAQSPRYKIIEKRQSVAFWCNPISGHATLYWYQQILGQGPKLLIQFQNNGVVDDSQLPKDRFSAERLKGVDSTLKIQPAKLEDSAVYLCASSQSLDSLNEQFFGPGTRLTVL.

This sequence joins TRBV20-1 and TRBJ2-6; 7 nucleotides match TRBD1. With V trimmed by 3 bases and J by 9 bases, 14 bases remained unmatched. CDR3 length: 16 amino acids. Looked up from germline, CDR1 is DFQATT and CDR2 is SNEGSKA (reference sequence). The CDR3: CSASINSRGQNNVLTF. CDR3 coding DNA: TGCAGTGCTAGTATTAATTCAAGGGGACAGAACAACGTCCTGACTTTC.

This clonotype was counted a few times. DNA of the CDR3: TGTGCCAGCAGCAAATGGAGGGCGGCTAGCGGGGACCCCCCCGGGGAGCTGTTTTTT. It translates to CASSKWRAASGDPPGELFF. This rearrangement joins TRBV21-1 to TRBJ2-2; the listed D gene, TRBD2, was not tested against the DNA. TRBV21-1 is classified as a pseudogene. The CDR3 is 19 amino acids.

This clonotype is categorized as medium-sized. This chain uses TRBV20-1 with TRBJ2-5; D is unclear. Germline loops: CDR1 DFQATT, CDR2 SNEGSKA (reference sequence). V was pared by 0 bases and J by 3 bases, with 14 bases between. The CDR3 covers 15 residues. CDR3: CSARDLRQAEETQYF. In DNA form, the CDR3 reads TGCAGTGCTAGAGATCTGAGGCAGGCCGAAGAGACCCAGTACTTC.

The gene calls are TRBV6-2 or TRBV6-3 and TRBJ1-5, with D perhaps TRBD1 (5 bases). From germline, CDR1 is MNHEY and CDR2 SVGEGT. The CDR3 length is 13 residues. Trimming left V 5 bases short and J 5 bases short, with 10 bases between. The CDR3 region has the DNA TGTGCCAGCAGTGGGGGACTAGATCAGCCCCAGCATTTT. Encoded protein: CASSGGLDQPQHF.

The CDR3 DNA follows: TGTGCCAGCAGTTTAAACAACGGCCCGATAGAGACCCAGTACTTC. It specifies CASSLNNGPIETQYF. This rearrangement joins TRBV7-9 to TRBJ2-5; D gene unclear. The CDR3 totals 15 residues. Germline V gene lookup returns CDR1 SEHNR and CDR2 FQNEAQ (reference sequence). V was trimmed by 6 bases and J by 4 bases, leaving 18 bases between them.

This chain joins TRBV29-1 and TRBJ1-2; D gene unclear. V was trimmed by 5 bases and J by 0 bases, leaving 10 bases between them. Germline CDR1 is SQVTM and CDR2 is ANQGSEA. The CDR3 loop spans 13 amino acids. For the CDR3, the DNA is TGCAGCGTTATGGCAGGAACTAACTATGGCTACACCTTC. As protein: CSVMAGTNYGYTF.

The sample holds many counts of this clonotype. The chain uses TRBV6-6 and TRBJ1-1; a weak D match, TRBD1 (5 bases). The CDR3 loop spans 15 amino acids. The ends were cut back, 7 bases at V and 0 bases at J, with 15 bases in the middle. Germline assignment: CDR1 MNHNY and CDR2 SVGAGI (reference sequence). In DNA, the CDR3 is TGTGCCAGCACCGCAGGGAAGGGAATGAACACTGAAGCTTTCTTT. This translates into CASTAGKGMNTEAFF.

This clonotype was seen only a few times. This chain joins TRBV7-9 and TRBJ1-1; D not certain. This CDR3 spans 15 amino acids. The germline V and J ends were trimmed by 4 bases and 1 base, with 13 bases remaining between them. CDR1 and CDR2 from the germline V gene are SEHNR and FQNEAQ (reference sequence). This CDR3 reads CASSSWPPENTEAFF. In DNA, the CDR3 is TGTGCCAGCAGCTCCTGGCCACCAGAGAACACTGAAGCTTTCTTT.

The sample holds many counts of this clonotype. The rearrangement joins TRBV5-6 to TRBJ1-4, with 8 bases that match TRBD1. This CDR3 has 14 residues. Germline V gives CDR1 SGHDT, CDR2 YYEEEE. Trimming at V came to 4 bases and at J to 11 bases, leaving 10 bases not matched to a gene. The CDR3: CASSPLTGVRKLFF. In nucleotides, the CDR3 is TGTGCCAGCAGCCCCCTGACAGGGGTTCGGAAACTGTTTTTT. Together with reference TRBV5-6 and TRBJ1-4, the CDR3 gives the full variable domain: DAGVTQSPTHLIKTRGQQVTLRCSPKSGHDTVSWYQQALGQGPQFIFQYYEEEERQRGNFPDRFSGHQFPNYSSELNVNALLLGDSALYLCASSPLTGVRKLFFGSGTQLSVL.

This chain joins TRBV2 and TRBJ2-5; D is unresolved. The germline V gene encodes CDR1 SNHLY and CDR2 FYNNEI. Trimming pared 2 bases from V and 7 bases from J, leaving 5 bases between. The CDR3 is 11 residues long. CDR3 residues: CASSETVTQYF. CDR3 DNA: TGTGCCAGCAGTGAAACGGTGACCCAGTACTTC.

This clonotype has just a few counts. The rearrangement joins TRBV6-2 or TRBV6-3 to TRBJ2-2, with TRBD1 identical over 10 bases. In germline, CDR1 is MNHEY, CDR2 SVGEGT. The ends lost 4 bases at V and 4 bases at J; junction bases unmatched: 9. There are 17 residues in the CDR3. In DNA form, the CDR3 reads TGTGCCAGCAGTTCCTATCGACAGGGGGCTGGCACCGGGGAGCTGTTTTTT. It encodes CASSSYRQGAGTGELFF.